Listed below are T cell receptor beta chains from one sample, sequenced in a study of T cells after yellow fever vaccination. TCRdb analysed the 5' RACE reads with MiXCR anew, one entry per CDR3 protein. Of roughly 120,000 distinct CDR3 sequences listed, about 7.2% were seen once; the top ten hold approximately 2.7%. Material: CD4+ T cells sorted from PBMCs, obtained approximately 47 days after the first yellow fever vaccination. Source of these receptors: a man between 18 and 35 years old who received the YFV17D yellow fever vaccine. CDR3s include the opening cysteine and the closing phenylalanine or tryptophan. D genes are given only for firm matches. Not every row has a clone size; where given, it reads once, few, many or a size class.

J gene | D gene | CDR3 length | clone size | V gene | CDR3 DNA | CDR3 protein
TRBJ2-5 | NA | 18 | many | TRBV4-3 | TGCGCCAGCAGCCAAGATTCCTTTAGGGCGCGACCCCAAGAGACCCAGTACTTC | CASSQDSFRARPQETQYF
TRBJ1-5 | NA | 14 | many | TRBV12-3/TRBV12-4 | TGTGCCAGCAGTTTAGGACAGGAGAATCAGCCCCAGCATTTT | CASSLGQENQPQHF
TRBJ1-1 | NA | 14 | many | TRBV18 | TGTGCCAGCTCACCACCCACAAGAGGCACTGAAGCTTTCTTT | CASSPPTRGTEAFF
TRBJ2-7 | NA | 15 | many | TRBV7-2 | TGTGCCAGCAGCTTTTCCGGGACGAACCCTTACGAGCAGTACTTC | CASSFSGTNPYEQYF
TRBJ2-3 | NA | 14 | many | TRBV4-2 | TGTGCCAGCAGCCGGGACGAAGGGACAGATACGCAGTATTTT | CASSRDEGTDTQYF
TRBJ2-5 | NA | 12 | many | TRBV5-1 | TGCGCCAGCAGAGAGGGAGAAGAGACCCAGTACTTC | CASREGEETQYF
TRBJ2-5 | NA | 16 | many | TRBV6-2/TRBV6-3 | TGTGCCAGCAGTAGAGGGACTGGCCAAAAGGTCGAGACCCAGTACTTC | CASSRGTGQKVETQYF
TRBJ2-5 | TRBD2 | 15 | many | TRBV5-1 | TGCGCCAGCAGCTTCAGTGCTAGCGGGGCGGAGACCCAGTACTTC | CASSFSASGAETQYF
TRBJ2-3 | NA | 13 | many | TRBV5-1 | TGCGCCAGCAGCCCATTAGCGCGAGATACGCAGTATTTT | CASSPLARDTQYF
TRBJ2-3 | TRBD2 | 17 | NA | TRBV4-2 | TGTGCCAGCAGCCAGGGACTAGCGGGGGGTGTCACAGATACGCAGTATTTT | CASSQGLAGGVTDTQYF
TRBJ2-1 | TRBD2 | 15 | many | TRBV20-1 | TGCAGTGCTCCTCTAGCGGGGGGGCCCAACAATGAGCAGTTCTTC | CSAPLAGGPNNEQFF
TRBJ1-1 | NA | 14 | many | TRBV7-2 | TGTGCCAGCAGCTTAGAGTACCCTGGCACTGAAGCTTTCTTT | CASSLEYPGTEAFF
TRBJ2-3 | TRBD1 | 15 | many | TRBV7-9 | TGTGCCAGCACCCTACCGGGACAGGCGAAGGATACGCAGTATTTT | CASTLPGQAKDTQYF
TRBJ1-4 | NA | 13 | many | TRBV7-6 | TGTGCCAGCAGCTTAGTCGGAAGTGAAAAACTGTTTTTT | CASSLVGSEKLFF
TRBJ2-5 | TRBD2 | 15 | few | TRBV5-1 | TGCGCCAGCAGTTTGACTAGCGGGGGGGCAGGGACCCAGTACTTC | CASSLTSGGAGTQYF
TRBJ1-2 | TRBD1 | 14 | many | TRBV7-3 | TGTGCCAGCAGCCCACGGACAGGGGGCGGCGGCTACACCTTC | CASSPRTGGGGYTF
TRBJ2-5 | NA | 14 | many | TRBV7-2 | TGTGCCAGCACCTTCTCGGGGGTACAAGAGACCCAGTACTTC | CASTFSGVQETQYF
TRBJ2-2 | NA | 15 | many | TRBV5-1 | TGCGCCAGCCGGAAGGGTAGCGTAGGAACCGGGGAGCTGTTTTTT | CASRKGSVGTGELFF
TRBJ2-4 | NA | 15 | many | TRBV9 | TGTGCCAGCAGCGTAATTGGCGGGGAAGCGAGCATTCAGTACTTC | CASSVIGGEASIQYF
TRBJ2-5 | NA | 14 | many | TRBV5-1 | TGCGCCAGCAGCTTGGCACTAGCACGGGAGACCCAGTACTTC | CASSLALARETQYF
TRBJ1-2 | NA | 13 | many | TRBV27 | TGTGCCAGCCGGCCAGAGTTTGGTTATGGCTACACCTTC | CASRPEFGYGYTF
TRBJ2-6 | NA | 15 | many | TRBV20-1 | TGCAGTGGGGACGGCGCTCTGAGGGGGGCCAACGTCCTGACTTTC | CSGDGALRGANVLTF
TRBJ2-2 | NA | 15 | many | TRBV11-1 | TGTGCCAGCAGCTCACGGACACTGGGGACCGGGGAGCTGTTTTTT | CASSSRTLGTGELFF
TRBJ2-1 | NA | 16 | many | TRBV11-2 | TGTGCCAGCAGCTTAAGGGCCAGGCACGCCTACAATGAGCAGTTCTTC | CASSLRARHAYNEQFF
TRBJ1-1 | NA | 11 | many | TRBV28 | TGTGCCAGTGACGGAAACACTGAAGCTTTCTTT | CASDGNTEAFF
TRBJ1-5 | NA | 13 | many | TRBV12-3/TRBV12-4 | TGTGCCAGCAGTCTCCTCAGGGTTCAGCCCCAGCATTTT | CASSLLRVQPQHF
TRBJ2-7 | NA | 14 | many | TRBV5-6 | TGTGCCAGCAGCTTGGCACAGGTAATCGACGAGCAGTACTTC | CASSLAQVIDEQYF
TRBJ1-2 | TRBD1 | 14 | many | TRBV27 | TGTGCCAGCAGTGGGACAGGGGTAAGGGATGGCTACACCTTC | CASSGTGVRDGYTF
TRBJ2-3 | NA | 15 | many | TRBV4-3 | TGCGCCAGCAGCCAAGGACTAGGCACAACAGATACGCAGTATTTT | CASSQGLGTTDTQYF
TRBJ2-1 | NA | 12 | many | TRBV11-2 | TGTGCCAGCAGCTTAGGGGACAATGAGCAGTTCTTC | CASSLGDNEQFF
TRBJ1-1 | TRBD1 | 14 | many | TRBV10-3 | TGTGCCATCAGTGGAGGGACAGTGAACACTGAAGCTTTCTTT | CAISGGTVNTEAFF
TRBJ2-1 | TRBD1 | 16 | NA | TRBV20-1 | TGCTGTGCTAGGGGGACGGGACAGGTGGCCTACAATGAGCAGTTCTTC | CCARGTGQVAYNEQFF
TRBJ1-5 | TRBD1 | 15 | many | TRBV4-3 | TGCGCCAGCAGCCCCTCGACAGGGATCAATCAGCCCCAGCATTTT | CASSPSTGINQPQHF
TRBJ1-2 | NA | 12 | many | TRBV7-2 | TGTGCCAGCAGCTTGCGCCGTGGAGGCTACACCTTC | CASSLRRGGYTF
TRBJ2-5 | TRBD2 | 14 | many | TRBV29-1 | TGCAGCGTGGGGACTAGCGGGGGAGTAGAGACCCAGTACTTC | CSVGTSGGVETQYF